This note documents a single TCR beta chain sequence. The antigen remains undetermined. 5'RACE template switching with UMIs generated TCR beta cDNA. TCRdb re-analyzed the 5' RACE reads; it lists each CDR3 protein once, without DNA. The sample has 250,000 or so distinct CDR3 sequences; the top ten hold more than 3.5%. The data belong to a study of T cells expressing NK-cell markers. The wider study: The authors derived TCR beta repertoires from sorted CD3+CD56+NKG2C+, CD3+CD56+NKG2C- and CD3+CD56-NKG2C+ T cells.

General study points: About 1.0-8% of CD8+ T cells in 6 or 7 donors belonged to dominant NKG2C+ clonotypes.

Germline CDR1 reads MDHEN; CDR2 reads SYDVKM. This CDR3 has 17 residues. The receptor comes from a woman aged 18 to 75 in good health. The sample was blood T cells: a sorted CD56 or NKG2C T cell subset, CD4+ or CD8+ T cells, or bulk PBMC T cells (not recorded which). The chain joins TRBV28 to TRBJ1-3; the TCRdb call, TRBD1, lacks DNA for checking. CDR3 sequence reads: CASSSRTGILSGNTIYF.